Below are 12 T cell receptor beta chains sequenced from a single sample in a study of T-cell memory formation after mild COVID-19. MiXCR, applied by TCRdb to the 5' RACE reads, yields one record per CDR3 protein. This sample has more than 150,000 distinct CDR3 sequences; roughly 20% occur once, and the top ten carry under 4.5%. The sample taken for sequencing was PBMCs or a T cell subset sorted from them (not recorded which). The receptors originated from a man aged 18 to 35 who had mild COVID-19 (a few samples of this study predate the infection). Cell type and time point are not known.

The table lists this clonotype with a few counts. The rearrangement joins TRBV15 to TRBJ1-2; TRBD1 matches at 8 bases. Looked up from germline, CDR1 is LNHNV and CDR2 is YYDKDF (reference sequence). The V gene end was trimmed by 5 bases and the J gene end by 6 bases; junction bases not matched to a gene: 8. There are 14 residues in the CDR3. CDR3 DNA sequence: TGTGCCACCAGCGGGCGGACAGGGCTGAATGGCTACACCTTC. Translated, it gives CATSGRTGLNGYTF.

A few counts support this clonotype. The CDR3 sequence: CSASGVSEQFF. The CDR3 region has the DNA TGCAGTGCTAGCGGGGTTAGTGAGCAGTTCTTC. The chain couples TRBV20-1 to TRBJ2-1; D is possibly TRBD2 (5 bases). Germline-derived CDR1 and CDR2 are DFQATT and SNEGSKA (reference sequence). V lost 3 bases to trimming and J lost 9 bases, with 9 bases between them. There are 11 residues in the CDR3.

The chain is built from TRBV5-1 and TRBJ1-4, with D unresolved. V was trimmed by 1 base and J by 5 bases, leaving 9 bases between them. The germline CDR1 and CDR2 sequences are SGHRS and YFSETQ. The CDR3 runs 14 residues. DNA for the CDR3: TGCGCCAGCAGCTTGTCGATAGGCAATGAAAAACTGTTTTTT. This encodes CASSLSIGNEKLFF.

This clonotype was observed a handful of times. The chain recombines TRBV5-1 with TRBJ2-5, with TRBD1 identical over 9 bases. CDR1 and CDR2 (germline): SGHRS, YFSETQ. The CDR3 runs to 13 residues. Germline trimming cut 4 bases from V and 5 bases from J; bases unmatched to any gene: 3. CDR3 nucleotides: TGCGCCAGCAGCAGAGGGACAGGGGAGACCCAGTACTTC. Its translation is CASSRGTGETQYF.

The J gene is TRBJ1-2, the V gene TRBV24-1; 9 bases map to TRBD1. This CDR3 has 12 amino acids. Germline CDR1 is KGHDR and CDR2 is SFDVKD. The V and J ends lost 5 bases and 8 bases, in that order; junction bases with no gene match: 2. The CDR3 loop is CATSVDRGGYTF. The CDR3 DNA sequence: TGTGCCACCAGTGTGGACAGGGGAGGCTACACCTTC.

The V and J genes are TRBV6-6 and TRBJ2-1; D may be TRBD1 (6 bases). Per the germline V gene, CDR1 is MNHNY and CDR2 is SVGAGI (reference sequence). CDR3 length: 12 residues. V shed 6 bases and J shed 9 bases, with 12 bases lying between them. The CDR3 sequence is CASSPQGREQFF. In nucleotides, the CDR3 is TGTGCCAGCAGCCCCCAGGGGCGTGAGCAGTTCTTC.

The V call is TRBV18, the J call TRBJ2-2; D perhaps matches TRBD1 (5 bases). V dropped 4 bases and J dropped 1 base, with 10 bases sitting between them. Germline CDR1 KGHSH, CDR2 LQKENI. CDR3 size: 15 residues. Here the CDR3 DNA reads TGTGCCAGCTCACGAGGACACCAGAACACCGGGGAGCTGTTTTTT. It translates to CASSRGHQNTGELFF.

This clonotype was found a few times. V usage is TRBV18 and J usage is TRBJ1-2; no firm D call. From germline, CDR1 is KGHSH and CDR2 LQKENI. This CDR3 comprises 18 residues. The germline V and J ends were trimmed by 4 bases and 4 bases, with 25 bases remaining between them. The CDR3 loop reads CASSRSGGVGKPGYGYTF. In DNA, the CDR3 is TGTGCCAGCTCACGCTCAGGAGGCGTAGGTAAGCCTGGCTATGGCTACACCTTC.

The table lists this clonotype with a few counts. The chain combines TRBV12-3 or TRBV12-4 with TRBJ1-4, with D perhaps TRBD1 (5 bases). The CDR3 covers 13 residues. V was trimmed by 5 bases and J by 10 bases, leaving 14 bases between them. In nucleotides, the CDR3 is TGTGCCAGCAGTCCCCCTATGAGGGGAAAACTGTTTTTT. The encoded protein is CASSPPMRGKLFF.

The genes are TRBV18 and TRBJ2-1; 7 nucleotides agree with TRBD1. Germline CDR1 KGHSH, CDR2 LQKENI. This CDR3 is built from 14 residues. J gave up 6 bases and V 3 bases, and 5 bases lay outside the gene matches. In nucleotides, the CDR3 is TGTGCCAGCTCACCCGCGACAGGGTTCAATGAGCAGTTCTTC. As protein: CASSPATGFNEQFF.

Only a few counts were recorded for this clonotype. The rearrangement links TRBV10-1 to TRBJ2-5, with D tentatively TRBD2 (5 bases). Germline V gene lookup returns CDR1 WNHNN and CDR2 SYGVQD (reference sequence). This CDR3 comprises 13 residues. Between the trimmed V and J ends, which lost 7 bases and 4 bases, there was a span of 13 bases. The CDR3: CASMPSRGETQYF. The DNA for the CDR3 is TGCGCCAGCATGCCAAGCCGGGGAGAGACCCAGTACTTC.

The chain carries TRBV28 and TRBJ2-2; D is uncertain. V lost 5 bases and J lost 0, with 13 bases in between. Germline-derived CDR1 and CDR2 are MDHEN and SYDVKM. There are 16 residues in the CDR3. CDR3: CASSGVFSTNTGELFF. CDR3 DNA sequence: TGTGCCAGCAGTGGGGTCTTCTCCACGAACACCGGGGAGCTGTTTTTT.